A selection of T cell receptor beta chains follows, all from one sample in a study of response to subunit inactivated influenza vaccine. In TCRdb, the RT-PCR reads were re-called with MiXCR into one record per CDR3 protein. The data show 500,000 to 600,000 distinct CDR3 sequences, 12% seen once. The sequenced sample was PBMCs from blood, obtained on the day of vaccination. The origin of the receptors is a man in his fifties or sixties who received an inactivated influenza vaccine. Each CDR3 is given with its conserved first and last residue. A D gene is named only where the DNA matches it firmly. Clone size, where shown, is once, few, many, or a class for clones that have expanded.

j_gene	abundance	v_gene	d_gene	CDR3nt	CDR3aa
TRBJ2-7	many	TRBV7-9	TRBD1	TGTGCCAGCAGCCCCCCTCCGGGACAGCGTGCCTACGAGCAGTACTTC	CASSPPPGQRAYEQYF
TRBJ1-3	NA	TRBV28	TRBD1	TGTGCCAGCAGTCCCGGGACAGTAAGCTCTGGAAACACCATATATTTT	CASSPGTVSSGNTIYF
TRBJ2-7	NA	TRBV4-3	TRBD2	TGCGCCAGCAGCCAAGATCCCGGGACTAAGCAGTACTTC	CASSQDPGTKQYF
TRBJ2-5	many	TRBV6-2/TRBV6-3	NA	TGTGCCAGCAGTTACCGAAAGACCCAGTACTTC	CASSYRKTQYF
TRBJ2-5	few	TRBV5-5	NA	TGTGCCAGCAGCTCGCAAGGGACCCAGTACTTC	CASSSQGTQYF
TRBJ1-1	many	TRBV5-1	TRBD1	TGCGCCAGCAGCTGGGGACAGGGGCTTTACACTGAAGCTTTCTTT	CASSWGQGLYTEAFF
TRBJ2-7	NA	TRBV20-1	NA	TGCAGTGCTTTCGGCCGGGGCAGCCCACATGAAGGACCCCTTACCTCCTACGAGCAGTACTTC	CSAFGRGSPHEGPLTSYEQYF
TRBJ2-2	many	TRBV11-2	NA	TGTGCCAGCAGCTTCAGCAGTAGTGGCACCGGGGAGCTGTTTTTT	CASSFSSSGTGELFF
TRBJ1-6	NA	TRBV12-3/TRBV12-4	NA	TGTGCCAGCAGTTCTGGCAATTCACCCCTCCACTTT	CASSSGNSPLHF
TRBJ2-5	few	TRBV5-1	NA	TGCGCCAGCAGCTCCATTCCGGGACTCACAAGGGAGACCCAGTACTTC	CASSSIPGLTRETQYF
TRBJ2-1	few	TRBV19	NA	TGTGCCAGTAGTATCGAGGTTCGTGGAAACAATGAGCAGTTCTTC	CASSIEVRGNNEQFF
TRBJ2-7	few	TRBV7-2	TRBD1	TGTGCCAGCAGCAGGGACAGGGGCAGCTCCTACGAGCAGTACTTC	CASSRDRGSSYEQYF
TRBJ2-7	few	TRBV12-3/TRBV12-4	TRBD2	TGTGCCAGCTGGGTGGGTAGCGGGAGCGAGCAGTACTTC	CASWVGSGSEQYF
TRBJ2-2	few	TRBV20-1	TRBD2	TGCAGTGCTCTTAGCGGGGTCGGAGCCGGGGAGCTGTTTTTT	CSALSGVGAGELFF
TRBJ2-1	NA	TRBV5-1	NA	TGCGCCAGCAGCTTGGGTCCGGTTCAATCCTACAATGAGCAGTTCTTC	CASSLGPVQSYNEQFF
TRBJ2-2	NA	TRBV12-3/TRBV12-4	TRBD1	TGTGCCAGCAGTCTCGACAGGGGGCGCACCGGGGAGCTGTTTTTT	CASSLDRGRTGELFF
TRBJ2-1	few	TRBV6-1	NA	TGTGCCAGCGGATCTCTATTAGCGCCCTACAATGAGCAGTTCTTC	CASGSLLAPYNEQFF
TRBJ2-7	NA	TRBV6-2/TRBV6-3	TRBD1	TGTGCCAGCAGGACAGGGCCTACCTACGAGCAGTACTTC	CASRTGPTYEQYF
TRBJ2-1	once	TRBV20-1	TRBD2	TGCAGTGCAACGGGACTAGCGGGAGCAAATGAGCAGTTCTTC	CSATGLAGANEQFF
TRBJ2-7	many	TRBV9	NA	TGTGCCAGCAGCGTAGGCCCGGGGCTCAGCTCCTACGAGCAGTACTTC	CASSVGPGLSSYEQYF
TRBJ2-1	few	TRBV12-3/TRBV12-4	TRBD1	TGTGCCAGCAGATACACAGGGGGCAGGGATGAGCAGTTCTTC	CASRYTGGRDEQFF
TRBJ2-5	few	TRBV6-1	NA	TGTGCCAGCCTGTGGGACGCGGTCCGGCAAGAGACCCAGTACTTC	CASLWDAVRQETQYF
TRBJ2-3	few	TRBV3-1	NA	TGTGCCAGCAGCCAAGAGGCAGGGACGGATACGCAGTATTTT	CASSQEAGTDTQYF
TRBJ2-1	NA	TRBV7-9	TRBD2	TGTGCCAGCAGCTTATCGGTGGGAGGGTACAATGAGCAGTTCTTC	CASSLSVGGYNEQFF
TRBJ1-2	NA	TRBV19	NA	TGTGCCAGTAGCACCCGCCAGGGCCGATACGGCTATGGCTACACCTTC	CASSTRQGRYGYGYTF
TRBJ1-2	few	TRBV7-2	NA	TGTGCCAGCAGCCAAAACCTAAATGGCTACACCTTC	CASSQNLNGYTF